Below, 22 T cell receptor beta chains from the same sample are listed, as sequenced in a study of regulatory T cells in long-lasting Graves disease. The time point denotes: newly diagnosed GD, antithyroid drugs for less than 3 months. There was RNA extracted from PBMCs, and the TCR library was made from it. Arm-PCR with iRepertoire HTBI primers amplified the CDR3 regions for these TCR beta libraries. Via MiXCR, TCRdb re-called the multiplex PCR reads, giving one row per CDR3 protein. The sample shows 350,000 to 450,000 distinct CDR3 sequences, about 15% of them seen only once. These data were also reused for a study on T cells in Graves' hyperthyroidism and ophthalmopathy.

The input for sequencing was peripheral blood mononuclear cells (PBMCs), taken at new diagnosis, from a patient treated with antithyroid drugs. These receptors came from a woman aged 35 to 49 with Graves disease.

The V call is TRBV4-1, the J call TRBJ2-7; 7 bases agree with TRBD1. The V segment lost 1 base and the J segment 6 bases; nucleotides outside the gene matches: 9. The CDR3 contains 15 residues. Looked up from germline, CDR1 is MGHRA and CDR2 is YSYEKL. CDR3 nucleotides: TGCGCCAGCAGCCAAGTTGCGACAGGGATGGGCGAGCAGTACTTC. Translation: CASSQVATGMGEQYF.

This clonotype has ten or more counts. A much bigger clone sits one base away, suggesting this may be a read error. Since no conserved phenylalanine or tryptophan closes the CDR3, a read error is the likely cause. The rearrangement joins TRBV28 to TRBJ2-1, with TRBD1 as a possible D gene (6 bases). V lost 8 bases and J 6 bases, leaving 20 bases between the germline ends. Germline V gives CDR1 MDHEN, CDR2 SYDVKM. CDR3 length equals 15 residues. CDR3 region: CASSDRNKATNEQFL. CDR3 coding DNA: TGTGCCAGCTCAGACAGGAACAAAGCCACCAATGAGCAGTTCCTC.

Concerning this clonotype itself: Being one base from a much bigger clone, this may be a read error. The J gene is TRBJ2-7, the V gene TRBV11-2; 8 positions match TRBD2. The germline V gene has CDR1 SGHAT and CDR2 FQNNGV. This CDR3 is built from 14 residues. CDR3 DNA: TGTGCCGGCAGCTCCGGGGGGGGCACCCACGAGCAGTACTTC. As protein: CAGSSGGGTHEQYF.

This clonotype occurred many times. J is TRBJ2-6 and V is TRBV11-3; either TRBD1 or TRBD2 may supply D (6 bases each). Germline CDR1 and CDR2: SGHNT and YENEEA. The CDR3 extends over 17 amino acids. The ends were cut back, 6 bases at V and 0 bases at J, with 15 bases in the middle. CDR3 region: CASRPRGGSSGANVLTF. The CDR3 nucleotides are TGTGCCAGCAGACCCAGGGGAGGCAGCTCTGGGGCCAACGTCCTGACTTTC.

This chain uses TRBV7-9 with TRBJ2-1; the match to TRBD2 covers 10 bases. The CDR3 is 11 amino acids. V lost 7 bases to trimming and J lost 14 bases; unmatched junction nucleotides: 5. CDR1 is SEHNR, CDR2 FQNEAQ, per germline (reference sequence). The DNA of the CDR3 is TGTGCCAGCACCCTCGGACTAGCGGAGTTCTTC. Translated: CASTLGLAEFF.

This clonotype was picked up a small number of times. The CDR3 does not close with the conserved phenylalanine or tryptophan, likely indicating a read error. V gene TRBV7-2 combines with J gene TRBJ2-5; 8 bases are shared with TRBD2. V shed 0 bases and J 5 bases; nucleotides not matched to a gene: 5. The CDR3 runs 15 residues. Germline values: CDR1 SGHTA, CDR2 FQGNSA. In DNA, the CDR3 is TGTGCCAGCAGCTTAGCAGCGGGGGATAGTGAGACCCAGTACCTC. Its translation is CASSLAAGDSETQYL.

DNA of the CDR3: TGTGCCAGCAGTCCACCGGGACAGCGGACTGAAGCTTTCTTT. As protein: CASSPPGQRTEAFF. The chain is built from TRBV7-9 and TRBJ1-1; 7 bases line up with TRBD1. The length of the CDR3 is 14 residues. In germline, CDR1 is SEHNR, CDR2 FQNEAQ (reference sequence). Trimming at V came to 6 bases and at J to 5 bases, leaving 9 bases not matched to a gene.

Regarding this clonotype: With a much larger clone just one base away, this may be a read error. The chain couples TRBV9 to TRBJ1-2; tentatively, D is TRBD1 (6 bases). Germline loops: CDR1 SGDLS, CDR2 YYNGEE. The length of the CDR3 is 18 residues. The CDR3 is CAGSVDGVYGGYGYGYTF. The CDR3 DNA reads TGTGCCGGCAGCGTAGATGGGGTTTACGGGGGCTACGGCTATGGCTACACCTTC.

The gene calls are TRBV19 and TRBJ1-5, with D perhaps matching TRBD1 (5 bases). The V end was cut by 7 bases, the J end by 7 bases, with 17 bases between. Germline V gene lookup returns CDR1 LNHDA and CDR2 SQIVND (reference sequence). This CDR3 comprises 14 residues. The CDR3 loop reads CASIPGGVSQPQHF. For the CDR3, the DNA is TGTGCCAGTATACCGGGGGGGGTTTCCCAGCCCCAGCATTTT.

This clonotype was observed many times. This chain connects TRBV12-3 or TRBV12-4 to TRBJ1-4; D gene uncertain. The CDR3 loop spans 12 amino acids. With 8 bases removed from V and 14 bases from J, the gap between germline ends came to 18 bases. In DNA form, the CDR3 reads TGTGCCAGCCAAGACTTGGGCCGTCAGCTGTTTTTT. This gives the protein CASQDLGRQLFF.

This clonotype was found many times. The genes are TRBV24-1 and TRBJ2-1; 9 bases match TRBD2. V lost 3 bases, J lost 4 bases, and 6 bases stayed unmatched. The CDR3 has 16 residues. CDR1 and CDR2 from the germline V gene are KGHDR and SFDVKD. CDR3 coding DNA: TGTGCCACCAGTGATCCTGGCCTAGCGGGATACAATGAGCAGTTCTTC. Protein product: CATSDPGLAGYNEQFF.

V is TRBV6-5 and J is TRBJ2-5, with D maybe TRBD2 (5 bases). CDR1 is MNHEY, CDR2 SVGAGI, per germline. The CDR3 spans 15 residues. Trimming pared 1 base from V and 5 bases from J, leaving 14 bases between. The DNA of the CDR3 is TGTGCCAGCAGTTACTTGCCATTAGCGTGGGAGACCCAGTACTTC. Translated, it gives CASSYLPLAWETQYF.

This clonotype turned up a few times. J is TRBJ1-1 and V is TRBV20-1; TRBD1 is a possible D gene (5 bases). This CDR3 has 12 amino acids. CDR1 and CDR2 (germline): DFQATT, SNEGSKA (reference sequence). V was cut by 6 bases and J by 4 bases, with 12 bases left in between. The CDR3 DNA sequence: TGCAGTGCCCGCGGGACGTCCACTGAAGCTTTCTTT. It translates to CSARGTSTEAFF.

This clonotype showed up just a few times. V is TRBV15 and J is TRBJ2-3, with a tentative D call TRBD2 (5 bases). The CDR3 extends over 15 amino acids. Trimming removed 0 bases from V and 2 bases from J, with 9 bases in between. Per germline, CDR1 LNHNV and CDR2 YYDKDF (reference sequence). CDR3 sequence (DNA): TGTGCCACCAGCAGAGAGCAGCGGTTCACAGATACGCAGTATTTT. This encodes CATSREQRFTDTQYF.

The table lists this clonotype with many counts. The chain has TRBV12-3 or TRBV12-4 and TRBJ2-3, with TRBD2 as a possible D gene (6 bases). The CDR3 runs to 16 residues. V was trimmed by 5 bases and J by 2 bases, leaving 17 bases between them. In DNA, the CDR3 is TGTGCCAGCAGTCCTAGGTGGGGCGGGATCACAGATACGCAGTATTTT. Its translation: CASSPRWGGITDTQYF.

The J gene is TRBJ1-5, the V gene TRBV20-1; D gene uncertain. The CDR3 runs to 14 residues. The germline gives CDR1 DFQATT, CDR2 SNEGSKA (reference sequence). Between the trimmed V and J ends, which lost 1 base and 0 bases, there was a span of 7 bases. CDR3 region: CSARGAVSNQPQHF. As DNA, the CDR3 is TGCAGTGCTAGAGGTGCGGTTAGCAATCAGCCCCAGCATTTT.

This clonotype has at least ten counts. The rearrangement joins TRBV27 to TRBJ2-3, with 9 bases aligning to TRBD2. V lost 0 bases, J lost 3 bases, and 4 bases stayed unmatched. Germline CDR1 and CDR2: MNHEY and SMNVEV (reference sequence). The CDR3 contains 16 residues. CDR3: CASSLSGGRGTDTQYF. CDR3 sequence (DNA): TGTGCCAGCAGTTTATCCGGCGGGAGGGGGACAGATACGCAGTATTTT.

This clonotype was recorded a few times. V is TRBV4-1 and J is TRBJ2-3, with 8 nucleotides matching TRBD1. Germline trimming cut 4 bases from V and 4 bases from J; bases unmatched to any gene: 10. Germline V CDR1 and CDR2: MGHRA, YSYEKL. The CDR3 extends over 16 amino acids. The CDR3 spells CASSPPGTGRPDTQYF. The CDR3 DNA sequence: TGCGCCAGCAGCCCACCCGGGACAGGTAGACCAGATACGCAGTATTTT.

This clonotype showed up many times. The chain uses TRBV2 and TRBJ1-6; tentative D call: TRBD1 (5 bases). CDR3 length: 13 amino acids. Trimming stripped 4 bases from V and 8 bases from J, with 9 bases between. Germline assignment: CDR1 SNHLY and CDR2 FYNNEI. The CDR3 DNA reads TGTGCCAGCAGTGGGGTCAGGGATTCACCCCTCCACTTT. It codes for CASSGVRDSPLHF.

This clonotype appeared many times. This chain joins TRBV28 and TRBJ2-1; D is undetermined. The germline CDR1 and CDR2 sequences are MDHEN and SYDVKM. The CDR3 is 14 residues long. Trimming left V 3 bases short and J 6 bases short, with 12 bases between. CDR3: CASSFFLVGNEQFF. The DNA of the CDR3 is TGTGCCAGCAGTTTTTTCCTGGTTGGCAATGAGCAGTTCTTC.

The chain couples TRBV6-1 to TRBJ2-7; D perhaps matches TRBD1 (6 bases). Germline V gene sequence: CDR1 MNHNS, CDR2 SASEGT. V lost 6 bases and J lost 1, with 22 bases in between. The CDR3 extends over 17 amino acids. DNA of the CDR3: TGTGCCAGCAGGTTATTCTTCCTTCAGGGGTTTTCCTACGAGCAGTACTTC. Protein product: CASRLFFLQGFSYEQYF.

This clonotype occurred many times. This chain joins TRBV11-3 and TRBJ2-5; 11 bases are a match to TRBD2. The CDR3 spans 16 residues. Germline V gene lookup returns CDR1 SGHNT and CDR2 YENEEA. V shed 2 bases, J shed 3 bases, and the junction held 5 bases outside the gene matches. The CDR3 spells CASSLWGLAEEETQYF. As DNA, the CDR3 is TGTGCCAGCAGCTTATGGGGACTAGCGGAGGAAGAGACCCAGTACTTC.